The source of this TCR beta chain is a study of blood T cells in healthy people across ages. Findings and caveats of the study: A strong correlation between TCR beta diversity and naive T cell percentage was seen. Researchers deemed the diversity estimates from one million T cells underestimates.

Trimming removed 5 bases from V and 6 bases from J, with 17 bases in between. The germline gives CDR1 DFQATT, CDR2 SNEGSKA (reference sequence). The length of the CDR3 is 13 residues. A note on this clonotype: Its antigen is unknown.

The authors ran a second PCR of roughly 6 to 12 cycles using a sample-barcoded 5' primer and a J-beta primer mix. Each cDNA molecule received a tag from a template-switch adaptor that had 12 random nucleotides. Each CDR3 protein gets one entry after TCRdb re-called the 5' RACE reads with MiXCR. Among roughly 640,000 distinct CDR3 sequences, about 28% were seen once, and the ten largest hold 15% to 19%. Isolation recovered at least 7 million PBMCs from every sample. The TCR originated in a woman aged 80 or over in good health. The chain uses TRBV20-1 and TRBJ2-7; no clear D. The sequenced material came from blood. The CDR3 sequence is CSARSKDGFEQYF. The DNA for the CDR3 is TGCAGTGCTCGCTCTAAAGATGGGTTCGAGCAGTACTTC.